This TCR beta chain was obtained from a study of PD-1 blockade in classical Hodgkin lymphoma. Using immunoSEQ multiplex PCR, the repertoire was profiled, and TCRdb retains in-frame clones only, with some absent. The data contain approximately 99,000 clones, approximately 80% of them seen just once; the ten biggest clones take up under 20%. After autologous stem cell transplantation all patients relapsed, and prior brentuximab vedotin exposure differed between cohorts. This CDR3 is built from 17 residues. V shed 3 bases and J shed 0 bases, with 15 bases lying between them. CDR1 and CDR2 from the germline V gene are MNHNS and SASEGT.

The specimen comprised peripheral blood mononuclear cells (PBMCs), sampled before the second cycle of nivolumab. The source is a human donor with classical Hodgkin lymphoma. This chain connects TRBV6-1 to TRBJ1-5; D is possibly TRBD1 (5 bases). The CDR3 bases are TGTGCCAGCAGTGACCCACAGGCCTCCTATAGCAATCAGCCCCAGCATTTT. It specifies CASSDPQASYSNQPQHF.